What follows are 32 T cell receptor beta chains derived from one specimen sequenced in a study of OX40 agonist ivuxolimab in advanced cancers. Data came from immunoSEQ multiplex PCR; TCRdb stores just in-frame clones and leaves some out. The sample lists about 62,000 clones, 85% occurring once. The sample was CD4+ or CD8+ T cells sorted from blood, taken in a trial of the OX40 agonist ivuxolimab. These receptor sequences come from an adult with an advanced solid tumor such as melanoma, head and neck, liver or kidney cancer.

This sequence joins TRBV19 and TRBJ2-4; D remains ambiguous. V shed 5 bases and J shed 0 bases, with 8 bases lying between them. From germline, CDR1 is LNHDA and CDR2 SQIVND (reference sequence). This CDR3 is 14 amino acids long. The CDR3 loop reads CASSPNLAKNIQYF. DNA for the CDR3: TGTGCCAGTAGTCCGAACCTAGCCAAAAACATTCAGTACTTC.

This clone occurred a few times. The V gene is TRBV30, the J gene TRBJ2-7; D is possibly TRBD1 (5 bases). The V end lost 0 bases, the J end lost 1 base, and 10 bases lay between the germline ends. CDR1 is GTSNPN and CDR2 is SVGIG in the germline V gene (reference sequence). The CDR3 consists of 14 residues. CDR3 in amino acids: CAWSVLKGSYEQYF. As DNA, the CDR3 is TGTGCCTGGAGTGTGCTCAAGGGGTCCTACGAGCAGTACTTC.

J is TRBJ2-7 and V is TRBV9; a weak D match, TRBD2 (5 bases). The CDR3 is 16 residues long. The germline CDR1 and CDR2 sequences are SGDLS and YYNGEE. Trimming removed 2 bases at V and 2 bases at J, with 17 bases between. The CDR3 DNA follows: TGTGCCAGCAGCGTCGCGGAGGTGGGATTCCCCTACGAGCAGTACTTC. Protein: CASSVAEVGFPYEQYF.

This clone is judged medium-sized. This rearrangement joins TRBV6-6 to TRBJ1-2, with 7 bases identical to TRBD1. Germline V gene data show CDR1 as MNHNY and CDR2 as SVGAGI (reference sequence). V shed 7 bases and J 4 bases; nucleotides not matched to a gene: 6. The CDR3 has 13 amino acids. The CDR3 bases are TGTGCCAGCACGGACAGGTTGAGCTATGGCTACACCTTC. The encoded protein is CASTDRLSYGYTF.

V gene TRBV5-4 combines with J gene TRBJ1-1; D may be TRBD1 (5 bases). Trimming left V 0 bases short and J 3 bases short, with 12 bases between. The CDR3 extends over 15 amino acids. CDR1 SGHNT and CDR2 YYREEE come from the germline V gene (reference sequence). The CDR3: CASSLGGGRHTEAFF. The CDR3 DNA sequence: TGTGCCAGCAGCTTGGGGGGGGGACGGCACACTGAAGCTTTCTTT.

Only a few counts were recorded for this clone. This chain links TRBV5-1 with TRBJ1-2, with 8 positions matching TRBD1. This CDR3 has 14 residues. The V segment lost 5 bases and the J segment 8 bases; nucleotides outside the gene matches: 11. Germline V gene sequence: CDR1 SGHRS, CDR2 YFSETQ. CDR3 nucleotide sequence: TGCGCCAGCAGTCCGGAGACAGGGGTGGGAGGCTACACCTTC. Translation: CASSPETGVGGYTF.

This rearrangement joins TRBV5-1 to TRBJ2-2; 10 nucleotides match TRBD1. This CDR3 contains 15 residues. Germline trimming cut 4 bases from V and 4 bases from J; bases unmatched to any gene: 4. Per the germline V gene, CDR1 is SGHRS and CDR2 is YFSETQ. The CDR3 DNA is TGCGCCAGCAGCGTCCGGGACAGGGGCACCGGGGAGCTGTTTTTT. This codes for CASSVRDRGTGELFF. The variable domain in full, completed from reference TRBV5-1 and TRBJ2-2, reads KAGVTQTPRYLIKTRGQQVTLSCSPISGHRSVSWYQQTPGQGLQFLFEYFSETQRNKGNFPGRFSGRQFSNSRSEMNVSTLELGDSALYLCASSVRDRGTGELFFGEGSRLTVL.

The chain recombines TRBV6-1 with TRBJ1-1; TRBD1 agrees at 7 bases. The germline V gene encodes CDR1 MNHNS and CDR2 SASEGT. Trimming removed 6 bases from V and 5 bases from J; junction bases left unmatched: 12. This CDR3 region has 15 residues. The CDR3 DNA follows: TGTGCCAGCAGGGCTATGACAGGGTCGTCGACTGAAGCTTTCTTT. Translating gives CASRAMTGSSTEAFF.

The rearrangement uses TRBV7-9 and TRBJ1-2; tentative D call: TRBD1 (5 bases). Germline CDR1 is SEHNR and CDR2 is FQNEAQ (reference sequence). Between the trimmed V and J ends, which lost 0 bases and 2 bases, there was a span of 7 bases. The CDR3 totals 14 residues. CDR3 amino acids: CASSLAAGNYGYTF. Here the CDR3 DNA reads TGTGCCAGCAGCTTAGCGGCAGGGAACTATGGCTACACCTTC. Looking up the rest from reference TRBV7-9 and TRBJ1-2 gives the full variable domain: DTGVSQNPRHKITKRGQNVTFRCDPISEHNRLYWYRQTLGQGPEFLTYFQNEAQLEKSRLLSDRFSAERPKGSFSTLEIQRTEQGDSAMYLCASSLAAGNYGYTFGSGTRLTVV.

V and J are TRBV4-1 and TRBJ2-3; 9 bases align to TRBD1. The CDR3 extends over 15 amino acids. V trimming: 1 base; J trimming: 2 bases; junction bases outside the gene matches: 1. Germline lookup yields CDR1 MGHRA and CDR2 YSYEKL. The CDR3 region has the DNA TGCGCCAGCAGCCAAGGGGACAGGGCCACAGATACGCAGTATTTT. This codes for CASSQGDRATDTQYF.

The chain uses TRBV7-8 and TRBJ2-7; 13 bases fit TRBD2. Germline lookup yields CDR1 SGHVS and CDR2 FQNEAQ. The V and J ends lost 4 bases and 5 bases, in that order; junction bases with no gene match: 11. This CDR3 has 17 residues. The CDR3 DNA reads TGTGCCAGCAGCTCAGAGACTAGCGGGAGGTACATCGACGAGCAGTACTTC. This gives the protein CASSSETSGRYIDEQYF. The full variable domain, rest sourced from reference TRBV7-8 and TRBJ2-7, is GAGVSQSPRYKVAKRGQDVALRCDPISGHVSLFWYQQALGQGPEFLTYFQNEAQLDKSGLPSDRFFAERPEGSVSTLKIQRTQQEDSAVYLCASSSETSGRYIDEQYFGPGTRLTVT.

In this sample, this clone turned up a few times. The chain is built from TRBV9 and TRBJ1-6, with a possible D match to TRBD1 (6 bases). Trimming left V 3 bases short and J 13 bases short, with 14 bases between. Per the germline V gene, CDR1 is SGDLS and CDR2 is YYNGEE. The CDR3 totals 13 residues. This chain's CDR3 is CASSGGGAGPLHF. The CDR3 DNA is TGTGCCAGCAGCGGAGGGGGGGCCGGCCCCCTCCACTTT. Drawing the rest from reference TRBV9 and TRBJ1-6, the complete variable domain is DSGVTQTPKHLITATGQRVTLRCSPRSGDLSVYWYQQSLDQGLQFLIQYYNGEERAKGNILERFSAQQFPDLHSELNLSSLELGDSALYFCASSGGGAGPLHFGNGTRLTVT.

J is TRBJ2-2 and V is TRBV28; D call uncertain. CDR1 is MDHEN and CDR2 is SYDVKM in the germline V gene. The CDR3 covers 16 residues. Trimming took off 6 bases at V and 1 base at J, with 15 bases between the two ends. In DNA, the CDR3 is TGTGCCAGCAGCCCACTTCGCGTGGGGAACACCGGGGAGCTGTTTTTT. It encodes CASSPLRVGNTGELFF.

The chain is built from TRBV5-8 and TRBJ1-1, with D hard to call. Germline CDR1 is SGHTS and CDR2 is YDEGEE. CDR3 size: 14 residues. Deletions cut 4 bases from V and 0 bases from J, with 10 bases between. CDR3 amino acids: CASSRNLMNTEAFF. The DNA of the CDR3 is TGTGCCAGCAGCCGGAACCTCATGAACACTGAAGCTTTCTTT.

This clone was detected only once. The V gene is TRBV4-1, the J gene TRBJ1-1; D gene uncertain. CDR3 length: 15 residues. The germline gives CDR1 MGHRA, CDR2 YSYEKL. V shed 4 bases and J shed 0 bases, with 12 bases lying between them. CDR3 loop: CASSPPRGMNTEAFF. As DNA, the CDR3 is TGCGCCAGCAGCCCTCCCCGTGGGATGAACACTGAAGCTTTCTTT.

The chain has TRBV11-2 and TRBJ2-7; D gene ambiguous. The ends were cut back, 5 bases at V and 5 bases at J, with 16 bases in the middle. The CDR3 loop spans 14 amino acids. CDR1 and CDR2 (germline): SGHAT, FQNNGV. The CDR3 DNA is TGTGCCAGCAGCCGTGACGGAGTCGGAAACGAGCAGTACTTC. Protein: CASSRDGVGNEQYF.

The genes are TRBV28 and TRBJ2-1; a weak D match, TRBD2 (5 bases). V was pared by 6 bases and J by 6 bases, with 9 bases between. The CDR3 spans 12 residues. Germline CDR1 reads MDHEN; CDR2 reads SYDVKM. The CDR3 DNA sequence: TGTGCCAGCAGCCTACTAGGCAATGAGCAGTTCTTC. This translates into CASSLLGNEQFF. Filled out from reference TRBV28 and TRBJ2-1, the complete variable domain reads DVKVTQSSRYLVKRTGEKVFLECVQDMDHENMFWYRQDPGLGLRLIYFSYDVKMKEKGDIPEGYSVSREKKERFSLILESASTNQTSMYLCASSLLGNEQFFGPGTRLTVL.

This clone was seen a handful of times. The V gene is TRBV6-1, the J gene TRBJ2-3; no reliable D call. This CDR3 region has 15 residues. Germline loops: CDR1 MNHNS, CDR2 SASEGT. V gave up 6 bases and J gave up 11 bases, with 24 bases separating them. The CDR3: CASRLTLTPLLRQYF. The CDR3 coding sequence is TGTGCCAGCAGGTTAACCCTGACTCCGCTACTTAGGCAGTATTTT.

This clone has only a few counts. The chain uses TRBV27 and TRBJ2-1; D ambiguous. V was pared by 7 bases and J by 3 bases, with 4 bases between. Germline V gene data show CDR1 as MNHEY and CDR2 as SMNVEV (reference sequence). The CDR3 extends over 11 amino acids. CDR3 loop: CASTDYNEQFF. The CDR3 coding sequence is TGTGCCAGCACTGACTACAATGAGCAGTTCTTC.

The V gene is TRBV2, the J gene TRBJ1-4; TRBD1 agrees at 8 bases. There are 13 residues in the CDR3. Germline-derived CDR1 and CDR2 are SNHLY and FYNNEI. Trimming cost V 8 bases and J 7 bases; bases outside gene matches: 6. The CDR3 DNA follows: TGTGCCAGCTGGACAGGGTGGATTGAAAAACTGTTTTTT. It is translated as CASWTGWIEKLFF.

This chain connects TRBV25-1 to TRBJ2-5; D might be TRBD1 or TRBD2, each matching 5 bases. This CDR3 is built from 14 residues. The germline V gene encodes CDR1 MGHDK and CDR2 SYGVNS. The V end was cut by 6 bases, the J end by 2 bases, with 13 bases between. DNA of the CDR3: TGTGCCAGCAGCGAGGGACGGATACAAGAGACCCAGTACTTC. It yields the protein CASSEGRIQETQYF.

The rearrangement joins TRBV9 to TRBJ1-5, with 9 bases lining up with TRBD1. Germline CDR1 is SGDLS and CDR2 is YYNGEE. V was pared by 3 bases and J by 7 bases, with 5 bases of the junction left unmatched. CDR3 length equals 14 residues. The CDR3 sequence: CASSATGGWQPQHF. As DNA, the CDR3 is TGTGCCAGCAGCGCCACAGGGGGCTGGCAGCCCCAGCATTTT.

The chain carries TRBV7-9 and TRBJ1-5; D perhaps matches TRBD1 (6 bases). Germline V gives CDR1 SEHNR, CDR2 FQNEAQ (reference sequence). V lost 5 bases and J 3 bases, leaving 11 bases between the germline ends. CDR3 length: 14 residues. The CDR3 bases are TGTGCCAGCAGCCCGGGGGGGGCCAATCAGCCCCAGCATTTT. Translated, it gives CASSPGGANQPQHF.

V and J are TRBV4-1 and TRBJ2-3, with D possibly being TRBD1 (6 bases). Germline V gene data show CDR1 as MGHRA and CDR2 as YSYEKL. This CDR3 region has 14 residues. Deletions cut 5 bases from V and 1 base from J, with 10 bases between. The CDR3 reads CASSYRQGTDTQYF. The CDR3 region has the DNA TGCGCCAGCAGCTATCGACAGGGCACAGATACGCAGTATTTT.

The chain recombines TRBV9 with TRBJ2-6; possible D gene TRBD1, 5 bases. V was trimmed by 3 bases and J by 0 bases, leaving 10 bases between them. Germline V CDR1 and CDR2: SGDLS, YYNGEE. This CDR3 has 16 residues. CDR3 bases: TGTGCCAGCAGCGGACCAGGGAACTCTGGGGCCAACGTCCTGACTTTC. Its translation: CASSGPGNSGANVLTF.

This clone was observed once. CDR3 bases: TGCAGCGTTGTAGGTTATGCGGGGTTTTCCACAGATACGCAGTATTTT. Residues: CSVVGYAGFSTDTQYF. The chain employs TRBV29-1 and TRBJ2-3; TRBD2 might be the D (6 bases). From germline, CDR1 is SQVTM and CDR2 ANQGSEA. Trimming took off 4 bases at V and 2 bases at J, with 19 bases between the two ends. The CDR3 runs to 16 residues.

The V and J genes are TRBV19 and TRBJ1-1; no definite D call. CDR3 length: 14 residues. V dropped 5 bases and J dropped 0 bases, with 10 bases sitting between them. Germline V gives CDR1 LNHDA, CDR2 SQIVND (reference sequence). The CDR3 spells CASSLGRLNTEAFF. In DNA form, the CDR3 reads TGTGCCAGTAGTTTAGGGCGACTGAACACTGAAGCTTTCTTT.

V usage is TRBV7-2 and J usage is TRBJ2-1; TRBD2 matches at 8 bases. CDR1 is SGHTA, CDR2 FQGNSA, per germline. This CDR3 is built from 14 residues. Trimming at V came to 3 bases and at J to 5 bases, leaving 3 bases not matched to a gene. Written as DNA, the CDR3 is TGTGCCAGCAGCTTGCCGGGACTAGACAATGAGCAGTTCTTC. It is translated as CASSLPGLDNEQFF.

This clone was observed a handful of times. This sequence joins TRBV5-6 and TRBJ2-7, with 7 bases aligning to TRBD2. CDR3 size: 15 residues. Losses at the gene ends were 2 bases for V and 3 bases for J; bases not matched to a gene: 8. Germline CDR1 is SGHDT and CDR2 is YYEEEE. CDR3 DNA: TGTGCCAGCAGCTTCGGGGCGGGAGAACACTACGAGCAGTACTTC. Translation: CASSFGAGEHYEQYF. The variable domain in full, completed from reference TRBV5-6 and TRBJ2-7, reads DAGVTQSPTHLIKTRGQQVTLRCSPKSGHDTVSWYQQALGQGPQFIFQYYEEEERQRGNFPDRFSGHQFPNYSSELNVNALLLGDSALYLCASSFGAGEHYEQYFGPGTRLTVT.

The chain has TRBV7-8 and TRBJ2-5; 7 nucleotides line up with TRBD1. The end of the DNA fits TRBJ2-7 better, so the J call may be wrong. The CDR3 spans 15 residues. CDR1 and CDR2 from the germline V gene are SGHVS and FQNEAQ. CDR3 in DNA: TGTGCCAGCAGCTCCGACAGGGTGGGATCCTACGAGCAGTACTTC. Protein: CASSSDRVGSYEQYF.

This chain uses TRBV7-2 with TRBJ2-7, with D perhaps being TRBD1 or TRBD2 (6 bases each). The length of the CDR3 is 15 residues. Germline-derived CDR1 and CDR2 are SGHTA and FQGNSA. V dropped 2 bases and J dropped 0 bases, with 11 bases sitting between them. The CDR3 loop reads CASSLWRDNSYEQYF. The CDR3 DNA reads as TGTGCCAGCAGCTTATGGCGGGACAACTCCTACGAGCAGTACTTC.

The V call is TRBV5-5, the J call TRBJ2-7, with 8 bases lining up with TRBD2. Trimming removed 4 bases from V and 5 bases from J; junction bases left unmatched: 8. Germline lookup yields CDR1 SGHKS and CDR2 YYEKEE (reference sequence). This CDR3 contains 14 residues. The CDR3 bases are TGTGCCAGCAGCCCCGGTGGGCGGGGGGACGAGCAGTACTTC. Residues: CASSPGGRGDEQYF.